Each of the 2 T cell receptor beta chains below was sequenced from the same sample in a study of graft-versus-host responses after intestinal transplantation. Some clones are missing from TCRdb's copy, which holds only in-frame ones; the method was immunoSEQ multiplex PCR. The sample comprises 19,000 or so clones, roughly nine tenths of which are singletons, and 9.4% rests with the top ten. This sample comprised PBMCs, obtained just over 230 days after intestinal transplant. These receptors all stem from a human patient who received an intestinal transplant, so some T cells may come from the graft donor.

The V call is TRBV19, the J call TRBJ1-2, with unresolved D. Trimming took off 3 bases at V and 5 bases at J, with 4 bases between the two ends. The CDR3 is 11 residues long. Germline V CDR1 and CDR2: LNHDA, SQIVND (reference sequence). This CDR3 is CASSIGYGYTF. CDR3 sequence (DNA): TGTGCCAGTAGTATTGGGTATGGCTACACCTTC.

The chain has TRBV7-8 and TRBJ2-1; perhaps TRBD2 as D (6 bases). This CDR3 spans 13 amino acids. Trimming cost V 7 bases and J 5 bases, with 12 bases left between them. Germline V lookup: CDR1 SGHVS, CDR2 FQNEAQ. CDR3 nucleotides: TGTGCCAGCACCTTGGGACTGAACAATGAGCAGTTCTTC. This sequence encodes CASTLGLNNEQFF.